Below, 10 T cell receptor beta chains from the same sample are listed, as sequenced in a study of CD4 T cells in relation to SARS-CoV-2 and coronaviruses. The protocol was immunoSEQ multiplex PCR, while the TCRdb copy is restricted to in-frame clones and leaves out a portion. Among about 68,000 clones, about 92% were seen once, and the ten largest hold approximately 0.21%. The unexposed donors gave CD4+ T cells in about 2011-2019, prior to COVID-19. The sequenced sample consisted of naive CD4+ T cells from PBMCs. The subset is: naive CD4+ T cells isolated by negative enrichment. All receptors derive from a human donor in good health.

The chain uses TRBV5-6 and TRBJ2-2; TRBD2 might be the D (6 bases). The CDR3 length is 17 residues. Trimming cost V 2 bases and J 6 bases, with 20 bases left between them. Germline V gives CDR1 SGHDT, CDR2 YYEEEE. CDR3 protein: CASSLVQETGRSGELFF. The DNA of the CDR3 is TGTGCCAGCAGCTTAGTTCAGGAGACCGGGAGATCCGGGGAGCTGTTTTTT.

The J gene is TRBJ1-6, the V gene TRBV6-1; D is undetermined. The CDR3 length is 15 residues. V shed 0 bases and J shed 7 bases, with 10 bases lying between them. Germline CDR1 and CDR2: MNHNS and SASEGT. The CDR3 region has the DNA TGTGCCAGCAGTGAAGCGGGGTTCAACAATTCACCCCTCCACTTT. It translates to CASSEAGFNNSPLHF.

V is TRBV15 and J is TRBJ2-2; the match to TRBD2 covers 8 bases. CDR1 is LNHNV, CDR2 YYDKDF, per germline (reference sequence). CDR3 size: 17 residues. Trimming cost V 6 bases and J 5 bases; bases outside gene matches: 14. CDR3 in amino acids: CATRDNLGLAVTGELFF. The CDR3 nucleotides are TGTGCCACCAGAGACAATCTAGGACTAGCCGTAACCGGGGAGCTGTTTTTT. The full variable domain, its missing parts supplied by reference TRBV15 and TRBJ2-2, is DAMVIQNPRYQVTQFGKPVTLSCSQTLNHNVMYWYQQKSSQAPKLLFHYYDKDFNNEADTPDNFQSRRPNTSFCFLDIRSPGLGDTAMYLCATRDNLGLAVTGELFFGEGSRLTVL.

This chain uses TRBV5-1 with TRBJ2-1; the match to TRBD2 covers 7 bases. This CDR3 spans 12 amino acids. The germline gives CDR1 SGHRS, CDR2 YFSETQ. The ends lost 3 bases at V and 10 bases at J; junction bases unmatched: 4. CDR3 DNA: TGCGCCAGCAGCTCAAGCGGGATCGAGCAGTTCTTC. It specifies CASSSSGIEQFF.

The V and J genes are TRBV5-1 and TRBJ1-5; D is unresolved. The V gene's germline CDR1 is SGHRS and CDR2 YFSETQ. Trimming left V 1 base short and J 4 bases short, with 9 bases between. This CDR3 has 14 residues. The CDR3 loop is CASSLSFGNQPQHF. DNA for the CDR3: TGCGCCAGCAGCTTGAGTTTCGGGAATCAGCCCCAGCATTTT.

The V call is TRBV27, the J call TRBJ1-2; 11 positions agree with TRBD1. The CDR3 is made up of 12 amino acids. Germline CDR1 MNHEY, CDR2 SMNVEV (reference sequence). J gave up 8 bases and V 8 bases, and 4 bases lay outside the gene matches. The CDR3 spells CASRTGGEGYTF. Written as DNA, the CDR3 is TGTGCCAGCCGGACAGGGGGCGAAGGCTACACCTTC.

The V call is TRBV7-2, the J call TRBJ2-1; 10 nucleotides match TRBD1. The CDR3 is made up of 15 amino acids. J gave up 6 bases and V 2 bases, and 4 bases lay outside the gene matches. Germline values: CDR1 SGHTA, CDR2 FQGNSA. The CDR3 nucleotides are TGTGCCAGCAGCTTATACAGGACAGGGGGCAATGAGCAGTTCTTC. It yields the protein CASSLYRTGGNEQFF.

V usage is TRBV5-1 and J usage is TRBJ1-4; tentatively, D is TRBD1 (6 bases). V was pared by 3 bases and J by 6 bases, with 15 bases between. CDR3 length: 15 amino acids. Germline CDR1 and CDR2: SGHRS and YFSETQ. CDR3 in amino acids: CASSSGQTNYEKLFF. The CDR3 DNA reads as TGCGCCAGCAGCTCAGGACAGACGAACTATGAAAAACTGTTTTTT.

This clone came up once. This chain uses TRBV15 with TRBJ1-1; possibly TRBD1 for D (5 bases). Germline V lookup: CDR1 LNHNV, CDR2 YYDKDF (reference sequence). The V end lost 3 bases, the J end lost 1 base, and 12 bases lay between the germline ends. This CDR3 region has 15 residues. The CDR3 loop reads CATSSPQVENTEAFF. The DNA for the CDR3 is TGTGCCACCAGCAGCCCACAGGTAGAGAACACTGAAGCTTTCTTT.

J is TRBJ2-5 and V is TRBV12-3 or TRBV12-4; perhaps TRBD1 as D (6 bases). V lost 3 bases and J lost 4, with 9 bases in between. The length of the CDR3 is 13 residues. This CDR3 is CASSFWGLETQYF. The CDR3 nucleotides read TGTGCCAGCAGTTTCTGGGGGCTAGAGACCCAGTACTTC.